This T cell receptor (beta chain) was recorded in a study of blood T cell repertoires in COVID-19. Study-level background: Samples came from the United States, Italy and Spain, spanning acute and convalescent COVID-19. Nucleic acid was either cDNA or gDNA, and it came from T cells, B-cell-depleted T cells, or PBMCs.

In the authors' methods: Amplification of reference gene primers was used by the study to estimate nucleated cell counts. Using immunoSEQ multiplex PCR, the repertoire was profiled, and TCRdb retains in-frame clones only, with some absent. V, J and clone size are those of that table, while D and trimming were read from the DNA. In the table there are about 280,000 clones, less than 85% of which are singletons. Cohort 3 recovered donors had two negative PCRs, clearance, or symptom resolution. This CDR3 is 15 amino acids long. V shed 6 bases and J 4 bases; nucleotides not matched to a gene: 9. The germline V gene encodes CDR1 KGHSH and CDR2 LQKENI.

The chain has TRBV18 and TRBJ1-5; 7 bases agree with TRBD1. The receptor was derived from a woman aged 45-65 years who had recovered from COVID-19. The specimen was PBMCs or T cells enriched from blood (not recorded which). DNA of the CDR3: TGTGCCAGCTCGTCGACAGGGAGGACAAATCAGCCCCAGCATTTT. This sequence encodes CASSSTGRTNQPQHF.